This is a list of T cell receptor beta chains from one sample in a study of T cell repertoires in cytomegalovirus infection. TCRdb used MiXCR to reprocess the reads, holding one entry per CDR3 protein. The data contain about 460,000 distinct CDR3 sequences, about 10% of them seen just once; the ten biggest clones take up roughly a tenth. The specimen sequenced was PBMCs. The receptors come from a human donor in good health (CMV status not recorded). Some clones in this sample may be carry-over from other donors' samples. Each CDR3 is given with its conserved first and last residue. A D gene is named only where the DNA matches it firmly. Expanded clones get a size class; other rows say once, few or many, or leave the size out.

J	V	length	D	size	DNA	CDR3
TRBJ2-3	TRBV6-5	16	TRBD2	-	TGTGCCAGCAGTTACCGGGGACTAGCGGACACAGATACGCAGTATTTT	CASSYRGLADTDTQYF
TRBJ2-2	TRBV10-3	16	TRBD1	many	TGTGCCATCAGTGAGTTTCGGGACAGGGCAGCCGGGGAGCTGTTTTTT	CAISEFRDRAAGELFF
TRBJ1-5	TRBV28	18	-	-	TGTGCCAGCAGTTCCATACTAGGGACACACAATAGCAATCAGCCCCAGCATTTT	CASSSILGTHNSNQPQHF
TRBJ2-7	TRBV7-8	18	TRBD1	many	TGTGCCAGCAGTAAATTCGGACAGGGGGATTCCAGCTCCTACGAGCAGTACTTC	CASSKFGQGDSSSYEQYF
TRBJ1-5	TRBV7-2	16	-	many	TGTGCCAGCAGCTTAGCGGGGGTCCCCAGCAATCAGCCCCAGCATTTT	CASSLAGVPSNQPQHF
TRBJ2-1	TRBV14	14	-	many	TGTGCCAGCAGCCAAGGGCAGGTATACAATGAGCAGTTCTTC	CASSQGQVYNEQFF
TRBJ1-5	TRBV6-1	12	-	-	TGTGCCAGCCGGGAATTCAATCAGCCCCAGCATTTT	CASREFNQPQHF
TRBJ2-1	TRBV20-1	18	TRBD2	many	TGCAGTGCCCCGGGACTAGCGGGGGCCTGGAGCTCCTACAATGAGCAGTTCTTC	CSAPGLAGAWSSYNEQFF
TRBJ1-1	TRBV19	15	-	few	TGTGCCAGCGCCCACCCTCTCACAGGGAACACTGAAGCTTTCTTT	CASAHPLTGNTEAFF
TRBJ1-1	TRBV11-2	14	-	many	TGTGCCAGCAGCTTCTGGGGTGCGAACACTGAAGCTTTCTTT	CASSFWGANTEAFF
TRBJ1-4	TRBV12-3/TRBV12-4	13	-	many	TGTGCCAGCAGCCTCGCTCGGAATGAAAAACTGTTTTTT	CASSLARNEKLFF
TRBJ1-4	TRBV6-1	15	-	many	TGTGCCAGCAGTGAAGGGCAGGGACGGGGGGAAAAACTGTTTTTT	CASSEGQGRGEKLFF
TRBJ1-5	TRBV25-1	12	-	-	TGTGCCAGCTCCGGACGGGAGGGGCCCCAGCATTTT	CASSGREGPQHF
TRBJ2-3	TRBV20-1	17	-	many	TGCAGTGCCCATGGTTCTGGGGCGGGGTCCTTCACAGATACGCAGTATTTT	CSAHGSGAGSFTDTQYF
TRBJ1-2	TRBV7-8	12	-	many	TGTGCCAGCAGCCAGAGGTCCTATGGCTACACCTTC	CASSQRSYGYTF
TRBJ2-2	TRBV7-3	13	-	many	TGTGCCAGCAGCTCCCGGAACACCGGGGAGCTGTTTTTT	CASSSRNTGELFF
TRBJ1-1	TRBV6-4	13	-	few	TGTGCCAGCAGTGACAGGGGAGAGACTGAAGCTTTCTTT	CASSDRGETEAFF
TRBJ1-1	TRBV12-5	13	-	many	TGTGCTAGTGGTTTGATCCTGGAGACTGAAGCTTTCTTT	CASGLILETEAFF
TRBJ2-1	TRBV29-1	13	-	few	TGCAGCGTTGAGGTCCAGGGTCCGCAGGAGCAGTTCTTC	CSVEVQGPQEQFF
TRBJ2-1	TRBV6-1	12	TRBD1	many	TGTGCCAGCAGAATGGACAGGGATGAGCAGTTCTTC	CASRMDRDEQFF
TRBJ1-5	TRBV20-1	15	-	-	TGCAGTGCTAGAGCCCTCCGGGGGGCAAATCAGCCCCAGCATTTT	CSARALRGANQPQHF
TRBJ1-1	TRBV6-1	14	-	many	TGTGCCAGCAGTAAAATGGAACAGGGCACTGAAGCTTTCTTT	CASSKMEQGTEAFF
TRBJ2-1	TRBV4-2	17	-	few	TGTGCCAGCAGCCAAGATCTGGGTTCCAGGATCTACAATGAGCAGTTCTTC	CASSQDLGSRIYNEQFF
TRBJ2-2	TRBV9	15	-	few	TGTGCCAGCAGCGTAGTTGGTGGGACCACCGGGGAGCTGTTTTTT	CASSVVGGTTGELFF
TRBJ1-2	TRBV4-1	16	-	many	TGCGCCAGCAGCTTCCGGAAAGAGTTGTTTTCCTATGGCTACACCTTC	CASSFRKELFSYGYTF
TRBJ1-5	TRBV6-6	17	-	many	TGTGCCAGCAACAAAAGCCCAGGACAGAATAGCAATCAGCCCCAGCATTTT	CASNKSPGQNSNQPQHF
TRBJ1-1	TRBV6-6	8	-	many	TGTGCCAGCAGCCAAGCTTTCTTT	CASSQAFF
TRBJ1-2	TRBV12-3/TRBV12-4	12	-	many	TGTGCCTCCAGGACACAGGGATCCGGCTACACCTTC	CASRTQGSGYTF
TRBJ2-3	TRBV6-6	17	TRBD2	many	TGTGCCAGCAGAAGAAGAACTAGCGGGGGGGGCACAGATACGCAGTATTTT	CASRRRTSGGGTDTQYF